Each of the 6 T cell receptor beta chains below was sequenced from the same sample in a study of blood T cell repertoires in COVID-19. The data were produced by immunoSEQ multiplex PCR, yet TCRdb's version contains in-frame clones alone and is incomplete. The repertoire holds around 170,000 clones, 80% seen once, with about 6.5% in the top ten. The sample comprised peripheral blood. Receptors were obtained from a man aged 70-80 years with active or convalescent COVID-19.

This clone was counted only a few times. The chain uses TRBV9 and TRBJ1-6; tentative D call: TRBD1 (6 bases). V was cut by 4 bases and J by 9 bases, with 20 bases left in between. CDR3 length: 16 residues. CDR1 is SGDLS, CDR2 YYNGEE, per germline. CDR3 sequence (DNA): TGTGCCAGCAGCAATACAGGGAACAAGGCCCCTTCACCCCTCCACTTT. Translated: CASSNTGNKAPSPLHF.

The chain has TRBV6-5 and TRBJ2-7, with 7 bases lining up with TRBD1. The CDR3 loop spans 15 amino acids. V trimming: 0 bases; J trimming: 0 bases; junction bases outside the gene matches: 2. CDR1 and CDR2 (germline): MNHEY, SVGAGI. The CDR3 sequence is CASSYSTGLSYEQYF. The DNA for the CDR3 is TGTGCCAGCAGTTACTCGACAGGGCTCTCCTACGAGCAGTACTTC.

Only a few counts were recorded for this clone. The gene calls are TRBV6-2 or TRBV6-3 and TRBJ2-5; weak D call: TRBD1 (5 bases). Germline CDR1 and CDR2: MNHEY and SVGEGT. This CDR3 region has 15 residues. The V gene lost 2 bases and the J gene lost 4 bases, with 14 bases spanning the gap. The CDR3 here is CASSYEGQAGETQYF. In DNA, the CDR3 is TGTGCCAGCAGTTACGAAGGACAAGCCGGAGAGACCCAGTACTTC.

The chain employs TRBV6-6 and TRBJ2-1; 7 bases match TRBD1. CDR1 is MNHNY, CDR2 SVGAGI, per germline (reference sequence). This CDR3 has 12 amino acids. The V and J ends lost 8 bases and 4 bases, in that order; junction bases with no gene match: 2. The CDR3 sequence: CASQTGYNEQFF. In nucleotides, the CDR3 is TGTGCCAGCCAGACAGGGTACAATGAGCAGTTCTTC.

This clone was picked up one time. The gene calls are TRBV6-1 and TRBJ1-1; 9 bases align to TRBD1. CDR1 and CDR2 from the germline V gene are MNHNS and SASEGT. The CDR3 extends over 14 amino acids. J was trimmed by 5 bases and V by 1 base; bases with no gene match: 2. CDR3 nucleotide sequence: TGTGCCAGCAGTGAAGTGGACAGGGGAACTGAAGCTTTCTTT. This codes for CASSEVDRGTEAFF.

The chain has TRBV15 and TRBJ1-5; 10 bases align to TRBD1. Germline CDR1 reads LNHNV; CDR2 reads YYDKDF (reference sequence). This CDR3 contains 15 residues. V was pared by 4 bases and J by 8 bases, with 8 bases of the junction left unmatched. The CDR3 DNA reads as TGTGCCACCAGCACCAGGACAGGGGGGCCAAAGCCCCAGCATTTT. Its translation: CATSTRTGGPKPQHF.